This entry describes one T cell receptor beta chain. Its antigen is undetermined. These data come from a study of CXCR3-negative and CXCR3-positive naive CD8 T cells. Study-level points and caveats: Memory CD8+ cells had much lower diversity, and both naive subsets had comparably high diversity. Unlike memory cells, which differed, naive CXCR3-negative and CXCR3-positive cells had similar TRBV-TRBJ usage. More hydrophobic TRB CDR3s occurred in CXCR3-positive than in CXCR3-negative naive cells. Surface CD5 was comparable between naive subsets; TCR strength was inferred from TRB CDR3 properties.

The CDR3 runs to 16 residues. Per the germline V gene, CDR1 is PRHDT and CDR2 is FYEKMQ (reference sequence). Those CD8+ T cells considered naive were CD45RO-CCR7+CD27+CD95-. The authors made the TRB cDNA libraries by 5' RACE using UMI labels. No DNA is given; TCRdb re-called the 5' RACE reads and lists each CDR3 protein once. The table lists some 140,000 distinct CDR3 sequences. Sequencing used naive CXCR3+ CD8+ T cells from blood. Subset described: CD45RO-CCR7+CD27+CD95- naive CD8+ T cells expressing CXCR3 (TNR3+). The chain couples TRBV13 to TRBJ2-5; the D call of TRBD1 rests on TCRdb alone, since no DNA is present to check it. This TCR derives from a human donor in good health. Some clones in this sample may be carry-over from other donors' samples. The CDR3 spells CASSELTLGGQETQYF. The full variable domain, rest sourced from reference TRBV13 and TRBJ2-5, is AAGVIQSPRHLIKEKRETATLKCYPIPRHDTVYWYQQGPGQDPQFLISFYEKMQSDKGSIPDRFSAQQFSDYHSELNMSSLELGDSALYFCASSELTLGGQETQYFGPGTRLLVL.